This entry is about one TCR beta chain. The sample comes from a study of pediatric ulcerative colitis. Rectal tissue came from one to two pinch biopsies taken at colonoscopy. Ulcerative colitis patients received no immunosuppressive medication before the diagnostic colonoscopy. CDR3 length equals 14 residues. The V end was cut by 2 bases, the J end by 7 bases, with 10 bases between. In germline, CDR1 is SGHRS, CDR2 YFSETQ. Here immunoSEQ multiplex PCR was the method, and the copy in TCRdb shows in-frame clones only, minus some. Of 35,000 or so clones in the sample, roughly 72% were seen once. The sequence was obtained from a boy aged 5-17 years with moderate ulcerative colitis. V and J are TRBV5-1 and TRBJ1-6; TRBD1 might be the D (5 bases). Sequencing input: gut tissue. The CDR3 protein is CASSFRVENSPLHF. Written as DNA, the CDR3 is TGCGCCAGCAGCTTCAGGGTAGAGAATTCACCCCTCCACTTT.